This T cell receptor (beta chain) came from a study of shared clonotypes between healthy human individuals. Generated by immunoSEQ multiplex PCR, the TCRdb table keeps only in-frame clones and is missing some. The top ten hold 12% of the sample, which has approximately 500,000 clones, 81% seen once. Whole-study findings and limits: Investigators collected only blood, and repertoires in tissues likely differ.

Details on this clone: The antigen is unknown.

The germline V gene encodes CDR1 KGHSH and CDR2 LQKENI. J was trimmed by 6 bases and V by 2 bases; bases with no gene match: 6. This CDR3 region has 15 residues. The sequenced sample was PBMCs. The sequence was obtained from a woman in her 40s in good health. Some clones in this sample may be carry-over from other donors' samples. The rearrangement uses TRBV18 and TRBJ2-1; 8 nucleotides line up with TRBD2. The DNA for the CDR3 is TGTGCCAGCTCACCAGTTAGCGGGATCCTCAATGAGCAGTTCTTC. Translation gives CASSPVSGILNEQFF. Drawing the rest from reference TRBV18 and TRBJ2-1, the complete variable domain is NAGVMQNPRHLVRRRGQEARLRCSPMKGHSHVYWYRQLPEEGLKFMVYLQKENIIDESGMPKERFSAEFPKEGPSILRIQQVVRGDSAAYFCASSPVSGILNEQFFGPGTRLTVL.